Detailed here is one T cell receptor (beta chain). The data belong to a study of T cell responses to AZD1222 COVID-19 vaccine. The V gene end was trimmed by 5 bases and the J gene end by 4 bases; junction bases not matched to a gene: 4. CDR1 SGHTA and CDR2 FQGNSA come from the germline V gene. The CDR3 covers 13 residues. Sequencing was performed with immunoSEQ multiplex PCR; in TCRdb, only in-frame clones are kept and a portion is missing. The sample shows 150,000 or so clones, 85% to 90% of them seen only once. This chain uses TRBV7-2 with TRBJ2-7; 8 bases match TRBD1. This sample comprised peripheral blood, obtained 28 days after the second dose of the MenACWY control vaccine. The origin of this receptor is an adult who received the MenACWY meningococcal vaccine as a control. The CDR3 DNA reads TGTGCCAGCAGCGGTTGGACAGGGTACGAGCAGTACTTC. It codes for CASSGWTGYEQYF.